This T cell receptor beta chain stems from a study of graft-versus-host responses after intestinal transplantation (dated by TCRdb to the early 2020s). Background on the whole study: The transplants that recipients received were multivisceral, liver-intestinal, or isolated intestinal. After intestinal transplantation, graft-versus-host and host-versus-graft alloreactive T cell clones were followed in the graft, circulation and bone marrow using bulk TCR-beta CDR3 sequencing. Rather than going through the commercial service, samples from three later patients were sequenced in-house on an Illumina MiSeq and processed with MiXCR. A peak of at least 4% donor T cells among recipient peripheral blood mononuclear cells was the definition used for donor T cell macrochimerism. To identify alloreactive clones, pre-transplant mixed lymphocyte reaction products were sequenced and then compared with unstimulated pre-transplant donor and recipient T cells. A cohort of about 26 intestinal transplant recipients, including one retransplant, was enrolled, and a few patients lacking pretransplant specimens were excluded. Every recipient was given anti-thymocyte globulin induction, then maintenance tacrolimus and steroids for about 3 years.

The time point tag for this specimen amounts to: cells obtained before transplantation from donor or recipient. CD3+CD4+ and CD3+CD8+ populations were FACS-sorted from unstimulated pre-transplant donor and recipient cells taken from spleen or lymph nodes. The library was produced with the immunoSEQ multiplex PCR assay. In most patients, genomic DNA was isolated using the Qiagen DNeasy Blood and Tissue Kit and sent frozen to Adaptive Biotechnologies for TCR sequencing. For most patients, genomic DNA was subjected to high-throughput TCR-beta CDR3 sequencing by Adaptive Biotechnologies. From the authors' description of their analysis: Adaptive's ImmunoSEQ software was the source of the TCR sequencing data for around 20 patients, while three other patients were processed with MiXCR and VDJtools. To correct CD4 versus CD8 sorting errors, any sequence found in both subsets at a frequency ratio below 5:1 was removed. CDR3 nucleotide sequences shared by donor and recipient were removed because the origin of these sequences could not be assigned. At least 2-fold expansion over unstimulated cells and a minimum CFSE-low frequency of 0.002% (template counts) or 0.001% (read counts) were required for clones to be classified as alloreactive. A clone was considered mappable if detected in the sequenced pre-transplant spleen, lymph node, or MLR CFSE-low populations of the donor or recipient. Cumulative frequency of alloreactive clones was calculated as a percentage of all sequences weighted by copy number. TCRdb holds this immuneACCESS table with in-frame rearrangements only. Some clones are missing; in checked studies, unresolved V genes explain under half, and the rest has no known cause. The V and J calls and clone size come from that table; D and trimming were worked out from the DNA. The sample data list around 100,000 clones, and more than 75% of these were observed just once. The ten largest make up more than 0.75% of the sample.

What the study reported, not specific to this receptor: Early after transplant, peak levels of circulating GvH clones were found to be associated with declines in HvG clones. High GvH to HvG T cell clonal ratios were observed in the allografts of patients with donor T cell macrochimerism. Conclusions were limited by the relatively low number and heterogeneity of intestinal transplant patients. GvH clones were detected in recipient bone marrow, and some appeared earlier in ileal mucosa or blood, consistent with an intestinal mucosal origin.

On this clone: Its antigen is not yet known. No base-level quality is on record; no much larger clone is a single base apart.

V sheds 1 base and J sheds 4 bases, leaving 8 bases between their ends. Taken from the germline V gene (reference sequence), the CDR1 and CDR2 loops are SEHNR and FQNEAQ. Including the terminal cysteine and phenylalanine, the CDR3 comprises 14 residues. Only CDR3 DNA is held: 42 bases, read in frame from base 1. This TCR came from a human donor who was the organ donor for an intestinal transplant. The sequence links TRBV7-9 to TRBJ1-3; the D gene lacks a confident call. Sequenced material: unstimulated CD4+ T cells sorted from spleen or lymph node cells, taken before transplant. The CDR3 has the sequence CASSLVGAGNTIYF. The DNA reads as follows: TGTGCCAGCAGCTTAGTGGGCGCGGGAAACACCATATATTTT.